Following are 26 T cell receptor beta chains from one sample sequenced in a study of Graves' ophthalmopathy and Graves' hyperthyroidism. TCR beta CDR3 regions were amplified from RNA transcripts. HTBI primers served in a first-round RT-PCR, which a second-round multiplex PCR followed. TCRdb fed the multiplex PCR reads into MiXCR, producing one record per CDR3 protein. This table has hundreds of thousands of distinct CDR3 sequences, over 20% appearing once. Sequenced sample: peripheral blood. The source is a woman between 18 and 29 years old with stable Graves' hyperthyroidism.

In this sample, this clonotype turned up many times. The rearrangement joins TRBV5-8 to TRBJ2-7; D is unclear. Trimming shortened V by 2 bases and J by 6 bases, and 9 bases separated the two germline ends. This CDR3 spans 12 amino acids. Germline lookup yields CDR1 SGHTS and CDR2 YDEGEE. CDR3 in DNA: TGTGCCAGCAGCTTTGGAGTAGCCGAGCAGTACTTC. This sequence encodes CASSFGVAEQYF.

This clonotype was detected ten times or more. The chain's CDR3 is CASSIIKGSQPQHF. The CDR3 region has the DNA TGTGCCAGTAGTATAATTAAGGGAAGTCAGCCCCAGCATTTT. This chain uses TRBV19 with TRBJ1-5; D unclear. CDR1 and CDR2 from the germline V gene are LNHDA and SQIVND (reference sequence). This CDR3 spans 14 amino acids. Trimming pared 2 bases from V and 6 bases from J, leaving 11 bases between.

The chain has TRBV7-2 and TRBJ1-2; 7 bases map to TRBD1. The CDR3 is 15 residues long. After removal of 2 bases from V and 0 bases from J, the junction contained 3 bases not matched to a gene. The germline gives CDR1 SGHTA, CDR2 FQGNSA. This chain's CDR3 is CASSLQGVANYGYTF. The CDR3 nucleotides read TGTGCCAGCAGCTTACAGGGGGTAGCTAACTATGGCTACACCTTC.

This chain links TRBV6-1 with TRBJ1-5, with D unresolved. V was pared by 6 bases and J by 6 bases, with 9 bases between. CDR3 length: 12 amino acids. Germline V gene sequence: CDR1 MNHNS, CDR2 SASEGT. The CDR3: CASRAMSQPQHF. The CDR3 DNA reads as TGTGCCAGCAGAGCCATGAGTCAGCCCCAGCATTTT.

This clonotype came up many times. The chain combines TRBV28 with TRBJ2-7; TRBD2 matches 8 bases. CDR3 length: 15 amino acids. Germline loops: CDR1 MDHEN, CDR2 SYDVKM. Trimming cost V 5 bases and J 3 bases; bases outside gene matches: 9. DNA of the CDR3: TGTGCCAGCAGTATAGCGGGACTAGGGAACTACGAGCAGTACTTC. This encodes CASSIAGLGNYEQYF.

This clonotype was counted a few times. Just one base apart from a much larger clone, this may be a read error. The chain carries TRBV20-1 and TRBJ2-7, with TRBD2 matching 8 bases. CDR1 is DFQATT, CDR2 SNEGSKA, per germline (reference sequence). The J segment lost 8 bases and the V segment lost 6 bases, leaving 15 bases of the junction unmatched. The CDR3 is 14 residues long. For the CDR3, the DNA is TGCAGTGCGGAGTTGAGCGGGAGAATGCTCAAGCAGTACTTC. This translates into CSAELSGRMLKQYF.

At least ten counts were recorded for this clonotype. The chain couples TRBV6-1 to TRBJ2-4, with a tentative D call TRBD1 (6 bases). This CDR3 has 16 amino acids. CDR1 is MNHNS, CDR2 SASEGT, per germline. The V end was cut by 2 bases, the J end by 1 base, with 12 bases between. The CDR3 nucleotides read TGTGCCAGCAGTGAATACGAGGGGGTTGCCAAAAACATTCAGTACTTC. Encoded protein: CASSEYEGVAKNIQYF.

This clonotype was counted ten times or more. The chain couples TRBV20-1 to TRBJ2-7, with TRBD1 matching over 7 bases. This CDR3 is built from 13 residues. Germline CDR1 is DFQATT and CDR2 is SNEGSKA (reference sequence). V dropped 5 bases and J dropped 0; count of bases not matched to a gene: 4. The CDR3 DNA reads TGCAGTGCTGTCCGGGACAGCTCCTACGAGCAGTACTTC. Amino acids: CSAVRDSSYEQYF.

The chain employs TRBV7-3 and TRBJ1-1; TRBD1 is a possible D gene (5 bases). The V end was cut by 6 bases, the J end by 1 base, with 9 bases between. Per the germline V gene, CDR1 is SGHTA and CDR2 is FQGTGA. The CDR3 extends over 13 amino acids. CDR3 sequence: CASRRQPNTEAFF. The DNA of the CDR3 is TGTGCCAGCAGGAGACAGCCGAACACTGAAGCTTTCTTT.

This chain joins TRBV5-1 and TRBJ2-2; tentatively, D is TRBD1 or TRBD2 (5 bases each). This CDR3 region has 14 residues. Germline lookup yields CDR1 SGHRS and CDR2 YFSETQ. V was pared by 6 bases and J by 4 bases, with 13 bases between. CDR3 residues: CASNGGVTTGELFF. CDR3 sequence (DNA): TGCGCCAGCAATGGGGGAGTGACCACCGGGGAGCTGTTTTTT. The full variable domain, rest sourced from reference TRBV5-1 and TRBJ2-2, is KAGVTQTPRYLIKTRGQQVTLSCSPISGHRSVSWYQQTPGQGLQFLFEYFSETQRNKGNFPGRFSGRQFSNSRSEMNVSTLELGDSALYLCASNGGVTTGELFFGEGSRLTVL.

This clonotype was seen repeatedly, ten times or more. J is TRBJ2-5 and V is TRBV6-2 or TRBV6-3; TRBD2 matches 11 bases. Germline V gene data show CDR1 as MNHEY and CDR2 as SVGEGT. V was clipped by 7 bases and J by 4 bases; unmatched bases: 5. The CDR3 extends over 14 amino acids. CDR3 residues: CASKSLAGVETQYF. Written as DNA, the CDR3 is TGTGCCAGCAAATCACTAGCGGGAGTAGAGACCCAGTACTTC.

The chain uses TRBV19 and TRBJ1-2; D not certain. Germline loops: CDR1 LNHDA, CDR2 SQIVND (reference sequence). V lost 2 bases, J lost 0 bases, and 10 bases lay in between. The CDR3 contains 15 residues. CDR3 DNA: TGTGCCAGTAGTATATCCGGGATCGCTAACTATGGCTACACCTTC. Protein sequence: CASSISGIANYGYTF. The full variable domain, in which reference TRBV19 and TRBJ1-2 provide the parts outside the CDR3, is DGGITQSPKYLFRKEGQNVTLSCEQNLNHDAMYWYRQDPGQGLRLIYYSQIVNDFQKGDIAEGYSVSREKKESFPLTVTSAQKNPTAFYLCASSISGIANYGYTFGSGTRLTVV.

A word on this clonotype: A much more abundant neighbour one base away suggests this may be a read error. The chain links TRBV20-1 to TRBJ1-6; possibly TRBD1 for D (5 bases). From germline, CDR1 is DFQATT and CDR2 SNEGSKA (reference sequence). CDR3 size: 16 residues. CDR3: CSASLAGRVRNSHLHF. Written as DNA, the CDR3 is TGCAGTGCTAGTCTCGCAGGGCGAGTACGTAATTCACACCTCCACTTT.

This clonotype has at least ten counts. The genes are TRBV12-3 or TRBV12-4 and TRBJ1-3; D call uncertain. V was pared by 3 bases and J by 4 bases, with 7 bases between. CDR3 length equals 13 residues. CDR3 bases: TGTGCCAGCAGTTTGGGTCCAGGAAACACCATATATTTT. Amino acid sequence: CASSLGPGNTIYF.

Ten or more counts support this clonotype. V usage is TRBV24-1 and J usage is TRBJ2-7; tentatively, D is TRBD1 (6 bases). V lost 2 bases, J lost 6 bases, and 19 bases lay in between. CDR1 and CDR2 from the germline V gene are KGHDR and SFDVKD. CDR3 size: 16 residues. The CDR3, as DNA: TGTGCCACCAGTGATTCTGCCAGGGGTGATCGCGGCGAGCAGTACTTC. Translating it yields CATSDSARGDRGEQYF.

This clonotype was found many times. The rearrangement links TRBV15 to TRBJ1-5; D is unresolved. This CDR3 has 12 amino acids. From germline, CDR1 is LNHNV and CDR2 YYDKDF (reference sequence). V was shortened by 4 bases and J by 6 bases, with 7 bases between the two germline ends. CDR3 loop: CATSTPGQPQHF. Written as DNA, the CDR3 is TGTGCCACCAGCACGCCGGGTCAGCCCCAGCATTTT.

This clonotype was counted ten times or more. The chain carries TRBV4-3 and TRBJ1-5; D is ambiguous. Trimming cost V 3 bases and J 0 bases, with 6 bases left between them. CDR3 length: 14 residues. Looked up from germline, CDR1 is LGHNA and CDR2 is YSLEER. As DNA, the CDR3 is TGCGCCAGCAGCCACCAGTATAGCAATCAGCCCCAGCATTTT. Protein sequence: CASSHQYSNQPQHF.

The sample holds many counts of this clonotype. In this CDR3 the conserved last residue, phenylalanine or tryptophan, is missing, so a read error is likely. This chain uses TRBV20-1 with TRBJ2-7; 10 nucleotides align to TRBD2. The CDR3 totals 14 residues. V was clipped by 5 bases and J by 6 bases; unmatched bases: 10. CDR1 and CDR2 from the germline V gene are DFQATT and SNEGSKA (reference sequence). The DNA for the CDR3 is TGCAGTGCTCATACAGCGGGAGGGAGCGGCGAGCAGTACTCC. Protein: CSAHTAGGSGEQYS.

As concerns this clonotype: One base away lies a much larger clone, so this may be a sequencing read error. V and J are TRBV29-1 and TRBJ2-7, with TRBD2 matching 12 bases. Germline assignment: CDR1 SQVTM and CDR2 ANQGSEA. With V trimmed by 3 bases and J by 5 bases, 14 bases remained unmatched. The CDR3 consists of 17 residues. The CDR3 coding sequence is TGCAGCGTTGAGACATCTACTAGCGGGAGGTCCCGCGACGAGCAGTACTTC. This gives the protein CSVETSTSGRSRDEQYF.

This clonotype has more than one count but fewer than ten. The chain couples TRBV5-1 to TRBJ1-1; D is perhaps TRBD1 (5 bases). The V end lost 1 base, the J end lost 10 bases, and 23 bases lay between the germline ends. The CDR3 loop spans 16 amino acids. Looked up from germline, CDR1 is SGHRS and CDR2 is YFSETQ. This CDR3 reads CASSLRIGQEVSGAFF. The CDR3 nucleotides read TGCGCCAGCAGCTTGAGGATCGGACAAGAGGTTAGCGGAGCTTTCTTT.

The chain couples TRBV7-2 to TRBJ1-5; D call uncertain. Trimming took 5 bases from V and 2 from J, leaving 13 bases between them. This CDR3 is built from 15 residues. Per the germline V gene, CDR1 is SGHTA and CDR2 is FQGNSA. The CDR3, as DNA: TGTGCCAGCAGCCTAGTAATGGGCGGCAATCAGCCCCAGCATTTT. Translation gives CASSLVMGGNQPQHF.

V gene TRBV3-1 combines with J gene TRBJ1-5, with a possible D match to TRBD1 (6 bases). Trimming removed 0 bases at V and 9 bases at J, with 15 bases between. The CDR3 spans 15 residues. The germline V gene has CDR1 LGHDT and CDR2 YNNKEL (reference sequence). This CDR3 is CASSQDTGPLVPQHF. For the CDR3, the DNA is TGTGCCAGCAGCCAAGACACAGGGCCCCTGGTGCCCCAGCATTTT.

The chain recombines TRBV6-5 with TRBJ2-7; D may be TRBD1 (5 bases). The V gene's germline CDR1 is MNHEY and CDR2 SVGAGI. CDR3 size: 11 residues. The V gene lost 4 bases and the J gene lost 9 bases, with 10 bases spanning the gap. The CDR3 is CASSSRRGQYF. The DNA for the CDR3 is TGTGCCAGCAGTTCCCGTAGGGGGCAGTACTTC.

With regard to this clonotype: The CDR3 does not close with the conserved phenylalanine or tryptophan, likely indicating a read error. The chain carries TRBV6-1 and TRBJ2-7; D call uncertain. Germline V gene sequence: CDR1 MNHNS, CDR2 SASEGT. CDR3 length: 13 residues. The V gene lost 0 bases and the J gene lost 4 bases, with 7 bases spanning the gap. The CDR3 here is CASSEALRYEQYL. In DNA form, the CDR3 reads TGTGCCAGCAGTGAAGCGCTGCGGTACGAGCAGTACCTC.

The chain combines TRBV4-1 with TRBJ2-2, with 8 bases lining up with TRBD2. The CDR3 extends over 17 amino acids. Germline V gene data show CDR1 as MGHRA and CDR2 as YSYEKL. V lost 3 bases, J lost 6 bases, and 12 bases stayed unmatched. CDR3 loop: CASSQNPGLGGSGELFF. The CDR3 DNA sequence: TGCGCCAGCAGCCAGAACCCGGGACTAGGTGGTTCCGGGGAGCTGTTTTTT.

The chain links TRBV12-3 or TRBV12-4 to TRBJ1-1, with D possibly being TRBD1 (5 bases). The CDR3 spans 15 residues. The V end was cut by 7 bases, the J end by 1 base, with 16 bases between. CDR3 DNA: TGTGCCAGCACCCGTCCCGGGACGGGGAACACTGAAGCTTTCTTT. It is translated as CASTRPGTGNTEAFF.